A selection of T cell receptor beta chains follows, all from one sample in a study of CD8 T cells in ankylosing spondylitis. MiXCR was run by TCRdb on the 5' RACE reads, yielding one entry per CDR3 protein. The sample contains 350,000 or so distinct CDR3 sequences, 9.5% to 13% of which appear only once. Sequenced input: blood, either unsorted or a sorted T cell fraction (not recorded which). These receptors all come from a female donor with ankylosing spondylitis or in good health (not recorded which). Each CDR3 is given with its conserved first and last residue. Fields, in order: V gene, D gene, clone size, J gene, CDR3 length, CDR3 protein, CDR3 DNA. The D gene is left open where the match is weak. Some rows have no size entry. The others give once, few or many, or a class for an expanded clone.

TRBV5-6	NA	few	TRBJ2-5	16	CASSLPGANLQETQYF	TGTGCCAGCAGCTTACCAGGGGCGAACCTCCAAGAGACCCAGTACTTC
TRBV20-1	NA	NA	TRBJ2-1	11	CSAIAYNEQFF	TGCAGTGCGATCGCTTACAATGAGCAGTTCTTC
TRBV20-1	TRBD1	many	TRBJ2-7	14	CSATTDRGSDEQYF	TGCAGTGCTACTACTGACAGGGGGAGCGACGAGCAGTACTTC
TRBV20-1	NA	many	TRBJ2-3	12	CSAVVGEDTQYF	TGCAGTGCAGTCGTTGGGGAAGATACGCAGTATTTT
TRBV2	NA	NA	TRBJ2-2	16	CASSEEGQGNTGELFF	TGTGCCAGCAGTGAAGAAGGGCAGGGGAACACCGGGGAGCTGTTTTTT
TRBV20-1	TRBD2	NA	TRBJ2-1	14	CTARRGGPVNEQFF	TGCACTGCTAGGCGGGGGGGCCCTGTCAATGAGCAGTTCTTC
TRBV27	NA	many	TRBJ1-5	16	CASSSAMTEANQPQHF	TGTGCCAGCAGTTCCGCTATGACAGAAGCCAATCAGCCCCAGCATTTT
TRBV7-2	NA	many	TRBJ1-3	15	CASSPGTASGNTIYF	TGTGCCAGCAGCCCCGGGACGGCCTCTGGAAACACCATATATTTT
TRBV25-1	NA	NA	TRBJ2-3	14	CASSRWGDTDTQYF	TGTGCCAGCAGTAGGTGGGGGGACACAGATACGCAGTATTTT
TRBV10-3	NA	many	TRBJ2-1	13	CAISRPEALGQFF	TGTGCCATCTCGAGACCGGAGGCCTTGGGGCAGTTCTTC
TRBV5-1	NA	many	TRBJ2-5	15	CASSFRGSAGETQYF	TGCGCCAGCAGCTTCCGGGGCTCTGCGGGAGAGACCCAGTACTTC
TRBV7-9	NA	many	TRBJ2-5	14	CASSLQGGGETQYF	TGTGCCAGCAGCTTACAGGGAGGGGGAGAGACCCAGTACTTC
TRBV29-1	TRBD1	many	TRBJ1-1	19	CSVINPLDTGALANTEAFF	TGCAGCGTTATTAACCCACTTGATACAGGGGCCCTCGCGAACACTGAAGCTTTCTTT
TRBV5-1	NA	few	TRBJ2-7	14	CASSLQAGSYEQYF	TGCGCCAGCAGCCTTCAGGCGGGGTCCTACGAGCAGTACTTC
TRBV11-2	NA	many	TRBJ2-7	16	CASSLGAAEVSYEQYF	TGTGCCAGCAGCTTAGGGGCGGCGGAGGTCTCCTACGAGCAGTACTTC
TRBV20-1	NA	many	TRBJ1-1	13	CSVGAPLITEAFF	TGCAGTGTAGGGGCCCCCCTCATAACTGAAGCTTTCTTT
TRBV5-1	TRBD1	NA	TRBJ2-1	17	CASSSDRGGLLYNEQFF	TGCGCCAGCAGCTCAGACAGGGGTGGGTTACTATACAATGAGCAGTTCTTC
TRBV10-2	TRBD2	many	TRBJ2-1	17	CASRTGTSASSYNEQFF	TGCGCCAGCAGGACCGGGACTAGCGCCAGCTCCTACAATGAGCAGTTCTTC
TRBV3-1	NA	NA	TRBJ1-5	15	CACSQGRAGNQPQHF	TGTGCCTGCAGCCAAGGGAGGGCGGGCAATCAGCCCCAGCATTTT
TRBV20-1	TRBD1	many	TRBJ2-1	16	CSATSLRDRDDNEQFF	TGCAGTGCTACGAGTCTCCGCGACAGGGACGACAATGAGCAGTTCTTC
TRBV20-1	TRBD1	many	TRBJ1-1	13	CSASSGGFVEAFF	TGCAGTGCTAGTTCAGGGGGGTTTGTTGAAGCTTTCTTT
TRBV7-9	NA	NA	TRBJ1-4	16	CASSLGPAGSGEKLFF	TGTGCCAGCAGCTTAGGGCCAGCAGGGAGTGGTGAAAAACTGTTTTTT
TRBV28	NA	many	TRBJ2-5	13	CATGPRGPETQYF	TGTGCCACCGGGCCCAGGGGTCCGGAGACCCAGTACTTC
TRBV2	TRBD2	NA	TRBJ2-2	14	CASTRLAGSRELFF	TGTGCCAGCACCCGACTAGCGGGGTCTCGGGAGCTGTTTTTT
TRBV12-3/TRBV12-4	TRBD1	many	TRBJ1-5	15	CASSLDRLGNQPQHF	TGTGCCAGCAGCCTGGACAGGCTGGGCAATCAGCCCCAGCATTTT
TRBV20-1	NA	many	TRBJ1-2	12	CSASRADYGYTF	TGCAGTGCTAGTAGGGCCGACTATGGCTACACCTTC
TRBV5-1	TRBD1	few	TRBJ1-5	16	CASSLVGKGRGKAQHF	TGCGCCAGCAGCTTGGTGGGAAAGGGCAGGGGGAAGGCCCAGCATTTT